The 31 T cell receptor beta chains given below trace back to one sample, sequenced in a study of shared clonotypes between healthy human individuals. Generated by immunoSEQ multiplex PCR, the TCRdb table keeps only in-frame clones and is missing some. The repertoire holds some 450,000 clones, with approximately 71% as singletons. The sequencing sample was made of PBMCs. All receptors derive from a woman aged 40 to 50 in good health. Some clones in this sample may be carry-over from other donors' samples.

As concerns this clone: It may be a read error: a sequence one base away is much more abundant. J is TRBJ1-3 and V is TRBV4-1; D unresolved. The V end lost 4 bases, the J end lost 0 bases, and 22 bases lay between the germline ends. The CDR3 covers 19 residues. Germline loops: CDR1 MGHRA, CDR2 YSYEKL. In DNA, the CDR3 is TGCGCCAGCAGCCGAGAACCCCCTCGGAGCAGAGGCTCTGGAAACACCATATATTTT. This translates into CASSREPPRSRGSGNTIYF.

This clone was observed many times. The CDR3 spells CASSREINQPQHF. The DNA for the CDR3 is TGTGCCAGCAGCCGGGAAATCAATCAGCCCCAGCATTTT. This rearrangement joins TRBV6-4 to TRBJ1-5; no firm D call. Germline V CDR1 and CDR2: MRHNA, SNTAGT. The CDR3 loop spans 13 amino acids. The V gene lost 6 bases and the J gene lost 3 bases, with 9 bases spanning the gap.

This chain uses TRBV19 with TRBJ2-7, with TRBD2 identical over 9 bases. Losses at the gene ends were 1 base for V and 5 bases for J; bases not matched to a gene: 6. The germline CDR1 and CDR2 sequences are LNHDA and SQIVND (reference sequence). The CDR3 runs 15 residues. The chain's CDR3 is CASSIGGRAWDEQYF. The CDR3 coding sequence is TGTGCCAGTAGTATAGGCGGGAGGGCCTGGGACGAGCAGTACTTC.

The chain joins TRBV5-1 to TRBJ1-1; 9 positions match TRBD1. J lost 0 bases, V lost 4 bases, and 4 bases had no gene match. The CDR3 sequence is 15 residues long. The germline gives CDR1 SGHRS, CDR2 YFSETQ. The CDR3 sequence: CASSVGQGMNTEAFF. In DNA form, the CDR3 reads TGCGCCAGCAGCGTAGGACAGGGGATGAACACTGAAGCTTTCTTT.

Concerning this clone: One end of the junction does not line up with germline, which may come from a read error. This chain joins TRBV11-2 and TRBJ2-2; D possibly matches TRBD1 or TRBD2 (5 bases each). The CDR3 has 15 amino acids. Germline values: CDR1 SGHAT, CDR2 FQNNGV. The chain's CDR3 is CASSLTQGGHRGAVF. In DNA, the CDR3 is TGTGCCAGCAGCTTAACCCAGGGCGGACACCGGGGAGCTGTTTTT.

V is TRBV7-2 and J is TRBJ2-7; 11 bases line up with TRBD2. The CDR3 is 18 amino acids. J lost 2 bases, V lost 0 bases, and 9 bases had no gene match. Per germline, CDR1 SGHTA and CDR2 FQGNSA. CDR3 coding DNA: TGTGCCAGCAGCTTAGCGTCTAGCGGGAGGACTTCCCCCTACGAGCAGTACTTC. It codes for CASSLASSGRTSPYEQYF.

The V call is TRBV5-4, the J call TRBJ2-1, with TRBD1 identical over 8 bases. V shed 1 base and J 10 bases; nucleotides not matched to a gene: 4. Germline CDR1 and CDR2: SGHNT and YYREEE (reference sequence). This CDR3 contains 13 residues. CDR3 nucleotide sequence: TGTGCCAGCAGCTTGCAGGGGGCCCGGGAGCAGTTCTTC. It encodes CASSLQGAREQFF. The full variable domain, its missing parts supplied by reference TRBV5-4 and TRBJ2-1, is ETGVTQSPTHLIKTRGQQVTLRCSSQSGHNTVSWYQQALGQGPQFIFQYYREEENGRGNFPPRFSGLQFPNYSSELNVNALELDDSALYLCASSLQGAREQFFGPGTRLTVL.

This clone was found a few times. This sequence joins TRBV28 and TRBJ1-4; the D gene is possibly TRBD1 (5 bases). V lost 7 bases, J lost 8 bases, and 14 bases lay in between. The CDR3 extends over 13 amino acids. Germline assignment: CDR1 MDHEN and CDR2 SYDVKM. The CDR3, as DNA: TGTGCCAGCAAACGACAGTTGAGAGAAAAACTGTTTTTT. Encoded protein: CASKRQLREKLFF.

This clone was seen just once. This rearrangement joins TRBV6-4 to TRBJ2-3; 8 positions match TRBD1. The germline CDR1 and CDR2 sequences are MRHNA and SNTAGT. The CDR3 is 14 residues long. V gave up 6 bases and J gave up 3 bases; unmatched junction bases: 5. This CDR3 is CASSSGGVTDTQYF. The CDR3 coding sequence is TGTGCCAGCAGCTCAGGGGGCGTAACAGATACGCAGTATTTT.

V usage is TRBV28 and J usage is TRBJ1-1; 7 positions agree with TRBD1. Germline CDR1 MDHEN, CDR2 SYDVKM. The CDR3 spans 15 residues. V shed 4 bases, J shed 5 bases, and the junction held 10 bases outside the gene matches. The CDR3 DNA is TGTGCCAGCAGTTCCGCGACAGGGCGGGGGACTGAAGCTTTCTTT. Translation gives CASSSATGRGTEAFF.

Points on this clone: This is likely an artifact of a read error, given a far larger clone one base away. The conserved final phenylalanine or tryptophan is absent from the CDR3, which likely points to a read error. The J gene is TRBJ1-2, the V gene TRBV5-4, with TRBD1 as a possible D gene (5 bases). The germline V and J ends were trimmed by 2 bases and 6 bases, with 20 bases remaining between them. From germline, CDR1 is SGHNT and CDR2 YYREEE (reference sequence). The length of the CDR3 is 16 residues. The CDR3 nucleotides are TGTGCCAGCAGCTTATGGGCAACCCGACAGACCCATGGCTACACCTCC. Translation gives CASSLWATRQTHGYTS.

V gene TRBV16 combines with J gene TRBJ1-3, with D unclear. CDR1 is KGHSY and CDR2 is FQNENV in the germline V gene. V was shortened by 2 bases and J by 3 bases, with 5 bases between the two germline ends. The CDR3 sequence is 13 residues long. The CDR3 sequence is CASSQGFGNTIYF. In DNA form, the CDR3 reads TGTGCCAGCAGCCAAGGCTTTGGAAACACCATATATTTT. The variable domain in full, with the rest retrieved from reference TRBV16 and TRBJ1-3, is GEEVAQTPKHLVRGEGQKAKLYCAPIKGHSYVFWYQQVLKNEFKFLISFQNENVFDETGMPKERFSAKCLPNSPCSLEIQATKLEDSAVYFCASSQGFGNTIYFGEGSWLTVV.

The chain combines TRBV5-1 with TRBJ1-1; a weak D match, TRBD1 (6 bases). This CDR3 has 15 residues. V was trimmed by 0 bases and J by 1 base, leaving 10 bases between them. From germline, CDR1 is SGHRS and CDR2 YFSETQ. CDR3 coding DNA: TGCGCCAGCAGCTTGGGCGGGGGACAGAACACTGAAGCTTTCTTT. Encoded protein: CASSLGGGQNTEAFF.

The gene calls are TRBV2 and TRBJ2-6, with D perhaps TRBD1 (5 bases). From germline, CDR1 is SNHLY and CDR2 FYNNEI. This CDR3 region has 15 residues. Trimming removed 9 bases from V and 0 bases from J, with 12 bases in between. The CDR3 bases are TGTGCCAGTCAAAAAACAGGCTCTGGGGCCAACGTCCTGACTTTC. Its protein is CASQKTGSGANVLTF.

This clone was recorded at least ten times. This chain joins TRBV18 and TRBJ2-1, with 8 positions matching TRBD1. Germline CDR1 reads KGHSH; CDR2 reads LQKENI. This CDR3 region has 18 residues. The junction had 17 bases not matched to a gene; V was cut back by 2 bases and J by 8 bases. The CDR3 region has the DNA TGTGCCAGCTCACCATCGCCGGACAGGGCACCACAGGACGATGAGCAGTTCTTC. Amino acid sequence: CASSPSPDRAPQDDEQFF.

The chain employs TRBV28 and TRBJ1-2; 9 nucleotides line up with TRBD1. This CDR3 contains 15 residues. Germline CDR1 and CDR2: MDHEN and SYDVKM. The J segment lost 5 bases and the V segment lost 3 bases, leaving 7 bases of the junction unmatched. CDR3 in DNA: TGTGCCAGCAGTTTTGTAACAGGGGGCAGGTATGGCTACACCTTC. This sequence encodes CASSFVTGGRYGYTF.

This CDR3 is CAWSVHEVREAFF. CDR3 bases: TGTGCCTGGAGTGTACATGAGGTCCGTGAAGCTTTCTTT. The chain employs TRBV30 and TRBJ1-1; no definite D call. Germline V gene lookup returns CDR1 GTSNPN and CDR2 SVGIG (reference sequence). The CDR3 contains 13 residues. Trimming stripped 0 bases from V and 7 bases from J, with 12 bases between.

This clone occurred a few times. The V gene is TRBV4-3, the J gene TRBJ2-3, with no clear D. With 0 bases removed from V and 6 bases from J, the gap between germline ends came to 16 bases. Germline V gene data show CDR1 as LGHNA and CDR2 as YSLEER. The CDR3 loop spans 16 amino acids. CDR3 sequence reads: CASSQEGRSLIDTQYF. CDR3 nucleotide sequence: TGCGCCAGCAGCCAAGAAGGCAGGAGTCTAATTGATACGCAGTATTTT.

This clone showed up just once. A far larger clone differs by one base, so this is likely a read error. The V gene is TRBV30, the J gene TRBJ2-3; possible D gene TRBD2, 6 bases. Germline CDR1 reads GTSNPN; CDR2 reads SVGIG (reference sequence). The CDR3 length is 13 residues. The DNA for the CDR3 is TGTGCCTGGAGTGTACGGGAGACAGATACGCTGTATTTT. It yields the protein CAWSVRETDTLYF.

This chain uses TRBV7-3 with TRBJ2-5; TRBD2 matches 11 bases. This CDR3 is 16 amino acids long. V lost 2 bases and J lost 4; bases outside the gene matches: 6. Germline loops: CDR1 SGHTA, CDR2 FQGTGA. CDR3 in amino acids: CASSLGLAGGSETQYF. The CDR3 nucleotides are TGTGCCAGCAGCTTAGGGCTAGCGGGAGGATCAGAGACCCAGTACTTC.

This clone was picked up one time. This chain uses TRBV5-1 with TRBJ2-5, with TRBD1 as a possible D gene (7 bases). Between the trimmed V and J ends, which lost 3 bases and 5 bases, there was a span of 11 bases. This CDR3 comprises 13 residues. CDR1 SGHRS and CDR2 YFSETQ come from the germline V gene. CDR3 amino acids: CASSSTGRETQYF. The CDR3 DNA is TGCGCCAGCAGCTCGACAGGGAGGGAGACCCAGTACTTC. The complete variable domain, with remaining parts taken from reference TRBV5-1 and TRBJ2-5, reads KAGVTQTPRYLIKTRGQQVTLSCSPISGHRSVSWYQQTPGQGLQFLFEYFSETQRNKGNFPGRFSGRQFSNSRSEMNVSTLELGDSALYLCASSSTGRETQYFGPGTRLLVL.

V is TRBV9 and J is TRBJ2-7; D is unclear. This CDR3 is built from 13 residues. The germline gives CDR1 SGDLS, CDR2 YYNGEE. Trimming took off 0 bases at V and 6 bases at J, with 10 bases between the two ends. The CDR3 DNA sequence: TGTGCCAGCAGCGTAGCTGCTAGACGCGAGCAGTACTTC. As protein: CASSVAARREQYF.

The J gene is TRBJ2-1, the V gene TRBV5-1; no clear D. V lost 7 bases to trimming and J lost 3 bases, with 17 bases between them. Germline V gene data show CDR1 as SGHRS and CDR2 as YFSETQ. This CDR3 is 15 amino acids long. The CDR3 sequence: CASGLSGAVYNEQFF. CDR3 sequence (DNA): TGCGCCAGCGGCCTAAGTGGCGCGGTCTACAATGAGCAGTTCTTC.

This sequence joins TRBV7-9 and TRBJ1-1; possible D gene TRBD1, 6 bases. The CDR3 totals 15 residues. Germline V gene lookup returns CDR1 SEHNR and CDR2 FQNEAQ (reference sequence). Trimming took 1 base from V and 1 from J, leaving 10 bases between them. CDR3 residues: CASSLDGTPNTEAFF. For the CDR3, the DNA is TGTGCCAGCAGCTTAGACGGGACACCGAACACTGAAGCTTTCTTT.

The CDR3 is CASGSVVEQYF. DNA of the CDR3: TGCGCCAGCGGAAGTGTTGTTGAGCAGTACTTC. This rearrangement joins TRBV10-2 to TRBJ2-7; D is unresolved. With 8 bases removed from V and 7 bases from J, the gap between germline ends came to 12 bases. CDR1 and CDR2 from the germline V gene are WSHSY and SAAADI. The CDR3 runs 11 residues.

This clone was detected many times. The chain employs TRBV9 and TRBJ2-2; 7 bases agree with TRBD1. Germline-derived CDR1 and CDR2 are SGDLS and YYNGEE. CDR3 length: 14 residues. Trimming cost V 0 bases and J 5 bases; bases outside gene matches: 1. DNA of the CDR3: TGTGCCAGCAGCGTAGAGGGGGCGACCGGGGAGCTGTTTTTT. It encodes CASSVEGATGELFF.

The table lists this clone with a count of one. The V gene is TRBV5-1, the J gene TRBJ1-4; 10 bases match TRBD1. CDR1 is SGHRS and CDR2 is YFSETQ in the germline V gene. The CDR3 has 14 residues. The J segment lost 7 bases and the V segment lost 4 bases, leaving 4 bases of the junction unmatched. The chain's CDR3 is CASSATGGGEKLFF. CDR3 coding DNA: TGCGCCAGCAGCGCGACAGGGGGCGGTGAAAAACTGTTTTTT.

On this clone itself: This probably arose from a read error, given a far larger clone one base away. This chain joins TRBV6-4 and TRBJ2-1; D perhaps matches TRBD2 (5 bases). The V and J ends lost 4 bases and 6 bases respectively, with 10 bases between them. Looked up from germline, CDR1 is MRHNA and CDR2 is SNTAGT. This CDR3 comprises 13 residues. As DNA, the CDR3 is TGTGCCAGCAGTGTGGGAGAATCCAATGAGCAGTTCTTC. The encoded protein is CASSVGESNEQFF.

On this clone itself: Only one base separates this from a far larger clonotype, so it likely reflects a read error. This chain joins TRBV29-1 and TRBJ2-5, with 7 nucleotides matching TRBD2. The CDR3 is 16 amino acids. Looked up from germline, CDR1 is SQVTM and CDR2 is ANQGSEA. CDR3 loop: CIATSRTRLGGETQYF. In nucleotides, the CDR3 is TGCATCGCTACCTCCCGGACTAGACTGGGCGGGGAGACCCAGTACTTC.

Written as DNA, the CDR3 is TGTGCCAGCAGCTTAGTTGGCGGGGTTAACAATGAGCAGTTCTTC. Translated, it gives CASSLVGGVNNEQFF. This chain connects TRBV7-2 to TRBJ2-1; tentative D call: TRBD2 (6 bases). Trimming pared 1 base from V and 5 bases from J, leaving 12 bases between. Germline-derived CDR1 and CDR2 are SGHTA and FQGNSA. The CDR3 consists of 15 residues.

The rearrangement links TRBV6-5 to TRBJ1-3, with 7 bases lining up with TRBD1. Germline V lookup: CDR1 MNHEY, CDR2 SVGAGI. This CDR3 contains 15 residues. V was clipped by 2 bases and J by 3 bases; unmatched bases: 4. In DNA, the CDR3 is TGTGCCAGCAGTTACCGTCAGGGGGTTGGAAACACCATATATTTT. Its translation is CASSYRQGVGNTIYF.